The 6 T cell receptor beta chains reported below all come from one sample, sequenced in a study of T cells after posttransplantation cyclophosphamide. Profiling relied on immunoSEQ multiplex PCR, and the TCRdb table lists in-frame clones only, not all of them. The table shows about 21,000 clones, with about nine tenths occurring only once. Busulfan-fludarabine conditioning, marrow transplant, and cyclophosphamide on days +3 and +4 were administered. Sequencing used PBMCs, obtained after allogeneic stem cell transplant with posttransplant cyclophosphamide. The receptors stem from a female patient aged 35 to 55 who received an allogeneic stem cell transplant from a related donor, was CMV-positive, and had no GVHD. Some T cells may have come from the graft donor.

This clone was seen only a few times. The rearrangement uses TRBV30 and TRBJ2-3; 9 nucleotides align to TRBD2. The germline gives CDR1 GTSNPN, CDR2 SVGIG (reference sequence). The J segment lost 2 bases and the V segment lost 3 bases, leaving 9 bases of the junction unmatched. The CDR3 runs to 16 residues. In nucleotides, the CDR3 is TGTGCCTGGAGGGGTGGACTAGCGTATAACACAGATACGCAGTATTTT. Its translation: CAWRGGLAYNTDTQYF.

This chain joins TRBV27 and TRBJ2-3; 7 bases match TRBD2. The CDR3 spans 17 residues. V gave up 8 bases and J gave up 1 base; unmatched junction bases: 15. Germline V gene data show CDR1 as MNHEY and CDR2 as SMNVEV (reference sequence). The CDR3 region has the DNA TGTGCCAGCCGACAATCGGGGGGACTGACCCGCACAGATACGCAGTATTTT. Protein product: CASRQSGGLTRTDTQYF.

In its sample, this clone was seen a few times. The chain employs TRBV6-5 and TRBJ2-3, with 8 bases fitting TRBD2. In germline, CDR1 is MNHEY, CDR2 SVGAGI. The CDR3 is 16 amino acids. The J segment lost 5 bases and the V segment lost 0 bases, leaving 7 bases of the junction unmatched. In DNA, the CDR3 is TGTGCCAGCAGTTACTCTTGGGGCCTAGCGGGAGATACGCAGTATTTT. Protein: CASSYSWGLAGDTQYF.

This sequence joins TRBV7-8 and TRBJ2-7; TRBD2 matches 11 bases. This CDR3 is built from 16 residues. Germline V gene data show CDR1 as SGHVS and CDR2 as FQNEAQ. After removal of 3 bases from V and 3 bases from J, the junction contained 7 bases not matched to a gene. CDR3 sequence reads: CASSLGGLAAHYEQYF. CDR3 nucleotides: TGTGCCAGCAGCTTGGGGGGACTAGCGGCCCACTACGAGCAGTACTTC.

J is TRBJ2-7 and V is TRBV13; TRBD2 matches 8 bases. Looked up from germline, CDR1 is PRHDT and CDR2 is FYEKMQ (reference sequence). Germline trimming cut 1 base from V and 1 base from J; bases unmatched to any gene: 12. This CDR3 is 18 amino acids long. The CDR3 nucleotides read TGTGCCAGCAGCTTAGCGGGAGGGCGATGGGTGGGGTCCTACGAGCAGTACTTC. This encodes CASSLAGGRWVGSYEQYF.

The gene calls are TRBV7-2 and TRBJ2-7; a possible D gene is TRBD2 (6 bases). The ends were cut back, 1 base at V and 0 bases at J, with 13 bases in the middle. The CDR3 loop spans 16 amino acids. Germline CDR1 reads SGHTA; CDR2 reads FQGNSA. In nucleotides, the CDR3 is TGTGCCAGCAGCTTAGTGCCCGGGACTCCCTCCTACGAGCAGTACTTC. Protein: CASSLVPGTPSYEQYF.